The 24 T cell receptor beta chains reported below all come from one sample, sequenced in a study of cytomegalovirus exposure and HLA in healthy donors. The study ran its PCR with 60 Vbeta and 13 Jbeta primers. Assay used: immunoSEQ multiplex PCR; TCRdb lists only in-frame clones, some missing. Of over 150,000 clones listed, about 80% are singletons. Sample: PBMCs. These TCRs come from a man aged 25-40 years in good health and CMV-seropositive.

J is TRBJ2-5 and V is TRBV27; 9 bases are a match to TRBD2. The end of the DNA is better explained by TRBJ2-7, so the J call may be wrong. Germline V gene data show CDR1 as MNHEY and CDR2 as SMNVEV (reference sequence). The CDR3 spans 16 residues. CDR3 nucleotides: TGTGCCAGCAGTTCGTTTCCTAGCGGGATCGGGTACGAGCAGTACTTC. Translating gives CASSSFPSGIGYEQYF.

DNA for the CDR3: TGTGCCAGCAGTTCCGTCGGGGGGATTGAAAAACTGTTTTTT. As protein: CASSSVGGIEKLFF. The chain combines TRBV7-9 with TRBJ1-4; D might be TRBD1 (5 bases). The germline V gene encodes CDR1 SEHNR and CDR2 FQNEAQ (reference sequence). The V gene lost 6 bases and the J gene lost 7 bases, with 15 bases spanning the gap. The CDR3 spans 14 residues.

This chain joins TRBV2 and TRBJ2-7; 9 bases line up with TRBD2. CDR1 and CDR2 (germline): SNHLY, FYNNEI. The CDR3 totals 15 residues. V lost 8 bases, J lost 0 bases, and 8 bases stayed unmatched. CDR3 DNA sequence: TGTGCCAGCTTGCTAGCGGGACCTAGCTCCTACGAGCAGTACTTC. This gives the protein CASLLAGPSSYEQYF. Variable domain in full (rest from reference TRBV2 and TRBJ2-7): EPEVTQTPSHQVTQMGQEVILRCVPISNHLYFYWYRQILGQKVEFLVSFYNNEISEKSEIFDDQFSVERPDGSNFTLKIRSTKLEDSAMYFCASLLAGPSSYEQYFGPGTRLTVT.

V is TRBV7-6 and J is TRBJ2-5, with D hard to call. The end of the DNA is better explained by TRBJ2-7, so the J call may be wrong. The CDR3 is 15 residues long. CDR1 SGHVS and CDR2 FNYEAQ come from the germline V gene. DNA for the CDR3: TGTGCCAGCAGCTTAGAGTCGGCCAAAAACTACGAGCAGTACTTC. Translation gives CASSLESAKNYEQYF.

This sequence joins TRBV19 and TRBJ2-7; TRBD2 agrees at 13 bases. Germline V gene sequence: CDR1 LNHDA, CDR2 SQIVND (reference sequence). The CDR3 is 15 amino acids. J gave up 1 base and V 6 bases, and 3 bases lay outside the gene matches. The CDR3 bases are TGTGCCAGTAGCGGACTAGCGGGAGATTCCTACGAGCAGTACTTC. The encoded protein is CASSGLAGDSYEQYF.

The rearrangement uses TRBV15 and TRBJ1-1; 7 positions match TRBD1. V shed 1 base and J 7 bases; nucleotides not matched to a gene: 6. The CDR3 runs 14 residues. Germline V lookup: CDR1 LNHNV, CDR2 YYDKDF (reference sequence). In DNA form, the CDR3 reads TGTGCCACCAGCAGAGCTACAGGGGCTAGTGAAGCTTTCTTT. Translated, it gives CATSRATGASEAFF.

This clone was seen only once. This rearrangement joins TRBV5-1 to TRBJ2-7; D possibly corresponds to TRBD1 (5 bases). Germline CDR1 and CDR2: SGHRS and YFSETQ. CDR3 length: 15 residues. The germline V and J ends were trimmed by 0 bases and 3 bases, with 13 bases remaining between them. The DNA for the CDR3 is TGCGCCAGCAGCTTGGGGGCAGGGATTTACTACGAGCAGTACTTC. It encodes CASSLGAGIYYEQYF.

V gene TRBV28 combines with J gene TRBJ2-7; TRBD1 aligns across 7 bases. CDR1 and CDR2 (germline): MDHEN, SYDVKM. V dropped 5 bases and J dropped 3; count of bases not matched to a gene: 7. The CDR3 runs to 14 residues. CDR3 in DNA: TGTGCCAGCAGTACCCCGGGACAGAACTACGAGCAGTACTTC. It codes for CASSTPGQNYEQYF.

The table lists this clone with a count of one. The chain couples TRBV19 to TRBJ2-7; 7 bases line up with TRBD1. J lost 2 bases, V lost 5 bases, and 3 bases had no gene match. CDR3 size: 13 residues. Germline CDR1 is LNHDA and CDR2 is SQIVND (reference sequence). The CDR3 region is CASSVTGTYEQYF. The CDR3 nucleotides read TGTGCCAGTAGTGTGACAGGGACCTACGAGCAGTACTTC. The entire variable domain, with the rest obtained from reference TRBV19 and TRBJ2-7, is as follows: DGGITQSPKYLFRKEGQNVTLSCEQNLNHDAMYWYRQDPGQGLRLIYYSQIVNDFQKGDIAEGYSVSREKKESFPLTVTSAQKNPTAFYLCASSVTGTYEQYFGPGTRLTVT.

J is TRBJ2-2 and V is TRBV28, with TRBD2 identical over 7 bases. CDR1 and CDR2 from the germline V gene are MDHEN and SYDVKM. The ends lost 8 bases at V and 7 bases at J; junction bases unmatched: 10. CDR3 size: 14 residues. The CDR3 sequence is CASVPAGMDGELFF. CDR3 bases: TGTGCCAGCGTCCCAGCGGGAATGGACGGGGAGCTGTTTTTT.

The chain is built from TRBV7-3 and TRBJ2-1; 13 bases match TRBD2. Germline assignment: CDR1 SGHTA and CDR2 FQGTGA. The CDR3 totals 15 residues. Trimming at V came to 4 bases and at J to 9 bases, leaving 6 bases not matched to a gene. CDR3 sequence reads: CASSSRTSGSGEQFF. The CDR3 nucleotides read TGTGCCAGCAGCTCCCGGACTAGCGGGAGTGGTGAGCAGTTCTTC.

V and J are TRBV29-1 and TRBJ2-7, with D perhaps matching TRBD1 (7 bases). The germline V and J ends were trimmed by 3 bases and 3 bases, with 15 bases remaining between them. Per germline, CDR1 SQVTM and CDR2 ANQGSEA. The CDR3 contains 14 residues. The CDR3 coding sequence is TGCAGCGTTGACACGGGGGACAGTAACTACGAGCAGTACTTC. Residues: CSVDTGDSNYEQYF.

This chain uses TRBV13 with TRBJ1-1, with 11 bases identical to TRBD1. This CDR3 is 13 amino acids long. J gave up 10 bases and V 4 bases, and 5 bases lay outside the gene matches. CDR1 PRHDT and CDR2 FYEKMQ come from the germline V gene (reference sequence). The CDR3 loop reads CASSSGQGESAFF. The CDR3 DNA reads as TGTGCCAGCAGCTCGGGACAGGGGGAGTCAGCTTTCTTT.

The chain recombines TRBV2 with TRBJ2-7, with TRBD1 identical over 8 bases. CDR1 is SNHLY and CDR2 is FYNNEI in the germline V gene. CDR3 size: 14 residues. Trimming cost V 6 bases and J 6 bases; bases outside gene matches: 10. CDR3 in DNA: TGTGCCAGCAGGGACAGGGTTACACAAGCCGAGCAGTACTTC. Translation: CASRDRVTQAEQYF.

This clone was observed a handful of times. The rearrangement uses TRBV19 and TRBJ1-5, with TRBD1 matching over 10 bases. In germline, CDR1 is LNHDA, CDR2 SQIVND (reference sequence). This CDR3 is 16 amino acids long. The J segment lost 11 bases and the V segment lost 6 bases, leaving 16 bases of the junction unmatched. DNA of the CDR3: TGTGCCAGTAGAAAAAGTCCCGGACAGGGGGATGTAGCCCAGCATTTT. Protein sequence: CASRKSPGQGDVAQHF.

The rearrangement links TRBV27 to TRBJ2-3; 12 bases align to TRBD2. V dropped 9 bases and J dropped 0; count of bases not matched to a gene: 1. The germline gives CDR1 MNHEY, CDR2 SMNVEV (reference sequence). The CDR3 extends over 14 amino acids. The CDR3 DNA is TGTGCCAGTGGGACTAGCGGGAGCACAGATACGCAGTATTTT. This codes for CASGTSGSTDTQYF.

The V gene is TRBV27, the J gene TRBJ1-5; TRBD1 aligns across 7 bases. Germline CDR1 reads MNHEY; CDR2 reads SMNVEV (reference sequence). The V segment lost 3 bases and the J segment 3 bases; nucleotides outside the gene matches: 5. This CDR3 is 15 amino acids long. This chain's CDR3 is CASSFGRGDNQPQHF. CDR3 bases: TGTGCCAGCAGTTTCGGCAGGGGGGACAATCAGCCCCAGCATTTT.

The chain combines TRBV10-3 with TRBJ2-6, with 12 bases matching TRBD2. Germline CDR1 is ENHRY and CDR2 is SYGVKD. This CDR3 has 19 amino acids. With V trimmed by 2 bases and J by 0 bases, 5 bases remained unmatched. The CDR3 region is CAISEPGLAGISGANVLTF. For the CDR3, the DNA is TGTGCCATCAGTGAGCCGGGACTAGCGGGCATCTCTGGGGCCAACGTCCTGACTTTC.

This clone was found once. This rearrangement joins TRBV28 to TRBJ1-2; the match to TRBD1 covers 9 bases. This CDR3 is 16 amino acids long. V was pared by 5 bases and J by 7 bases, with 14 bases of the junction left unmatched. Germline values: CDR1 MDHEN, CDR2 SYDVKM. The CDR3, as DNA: TGTGCCAGCAGTCCAAGGGGACAGGGTGTGTTGCGTGGCTACACCTTC. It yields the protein CASSPRGQGVLRGYTF.

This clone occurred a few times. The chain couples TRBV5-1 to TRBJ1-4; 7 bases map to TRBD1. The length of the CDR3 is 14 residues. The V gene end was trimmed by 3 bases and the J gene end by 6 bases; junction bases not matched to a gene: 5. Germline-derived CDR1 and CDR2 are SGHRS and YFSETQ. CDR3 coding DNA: TGCGCCAGCAGCTCAAAAGGACAGGATGAAAAACTGTTTTTT. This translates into CASSSKGQDEKLFF.

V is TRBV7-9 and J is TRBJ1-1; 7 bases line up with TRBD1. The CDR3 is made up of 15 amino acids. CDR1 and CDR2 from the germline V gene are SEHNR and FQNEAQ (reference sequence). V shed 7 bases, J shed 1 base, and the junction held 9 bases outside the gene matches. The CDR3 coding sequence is TGTGCCAGCACCGAAAGGGGGCTCACGAACACTGAAGCTTTCTTT. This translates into CASTERGLTNTEAFF. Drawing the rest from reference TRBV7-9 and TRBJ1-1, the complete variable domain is DTGVSQNPRHKITKRGQNVTFRCDPISEHNRLYWYRQTLGQGPEFLTYFQNEAQLEKSRLLSDRFSAERPKGSFSTLEIQRTEQGDSAMYLCASTERGLTNTEAFFGQGTRLTVV.

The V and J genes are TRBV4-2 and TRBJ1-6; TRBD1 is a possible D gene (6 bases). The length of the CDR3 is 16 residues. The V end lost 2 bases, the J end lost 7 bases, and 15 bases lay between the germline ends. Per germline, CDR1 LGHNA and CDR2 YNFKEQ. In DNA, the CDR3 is TGTGCCAGCAGCCAAATCTACAGGGCTGGAAATTCACCCCTCCACTTT. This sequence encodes CASSQIYRAGNSPLHF.

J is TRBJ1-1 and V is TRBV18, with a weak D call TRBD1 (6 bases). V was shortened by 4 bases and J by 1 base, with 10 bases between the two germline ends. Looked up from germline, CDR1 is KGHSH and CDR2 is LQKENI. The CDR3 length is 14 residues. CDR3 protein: CASSRTTGNTEAFF. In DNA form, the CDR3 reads TGTGCCAGCTCACGTACGACAGGGAACACTGAAGCTTTCTTT.

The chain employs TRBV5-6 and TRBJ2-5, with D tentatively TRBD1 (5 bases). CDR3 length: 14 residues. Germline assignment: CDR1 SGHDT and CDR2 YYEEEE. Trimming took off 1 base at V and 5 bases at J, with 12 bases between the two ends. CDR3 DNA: TGTGCCAGCAGCTTGTCGGCAGGGCACGAGACCCAGTACTTC. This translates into CASSLSAGHETQYF. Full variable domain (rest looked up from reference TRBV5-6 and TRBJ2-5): DAGVTQSPTHLIKTRGQQVTLRCSPKSGHDTVSWYQQALGQGPQFIFQYYEEEERQRGNFPDRFSGHQFPNYSSELNVNALLLGDSALYLCASSLSAGHETQYFGPGTRLLVL.